This is a list of T cell receptor beta chains from one sample in a study of human T cells and chemical hapten exposure. MiXCR was run by TCRdb on the RACE reads, yielding one entry per CDR3 protein. This table has fewer than 400,000 distinct CDR3 sequences, around 6.9% appearing once. The material was whole blood, obtained in connection with sensitization to the hapten diphenylcyclopropenone (DPC). The receptors originated from a woman younger than 35 with alopecia areata. Some clones in this sample may be carry-over from other donors' samples. Each CDR3 is given with its conserved first and last residue. D genes are given only for firm matches. The size field is filled for only some rows; it gives once, few, many or a size class.

clone_size j_call v_call d_call cdr3_length cdr3_nt cdr3_aa
few TRBJ2-1 TRBV12-3/TRBV12-4 NA 12 TGTGCCAGCAGTCCTTCCGGACGGGAGCAGTTCTTC CASSPSGREQFF
few TRBJ2-7 TRBV28 NA 12 TGTGCCAGCAGTTCTCTCTTTTCCGAGCAGTACTTC CASSSLFSEQYF
many TRBJ2-7 TRBV6-6 TRBD1 15 TGTGCCAGCAGCCTTGGACAGGGGTTCTCCTACGAGCAGTACTTC CASSLGQGFSYEQYF
many TRBJ1-1 TRBV11-1 NA 18 TGTGCCAGCGGCTCTTCGTATGGGCAGGGTAAGAAAAACACTGAAGCTTTCTTT CASGSSYGQGKKNTEAFF
few TRBJ2-7 TRBV6-2/TRBV6-3 NA 13 TGTGCCAGCAGTTACTCGAGAGGGGTCGAGCAGTACTTC CASSYSRGVEQYF
many TRBJ2-5 TRBV7-2 NA 13 TGTGCCAGCAGCTTTTACTTGCAAGAGACCCAGTACTTC CASSFYLQETQYF
NA TRBJ2-5 TRBV7-2 NA 12 TGTGCCAGCACCCCCCAGAGGGAGACCCAGTACTTC CASTPQRETQYF
few TRBJ1-4 TRBV12-3/TRBV12-4 TRBD1 14 TGTGCCAGCAGCCGGACAGGATCTAATGAAAAACTGTTTTTT CASSRTGSNEKLFF
few TRBJ2-7 TRBV2 TRBD2 13 TGTGCCACCACAAGACTAGCGGCCTACGAGCAGTACTTC CATTRLAAYEQYF
few TRBJ1-1 TRBV29-1 TRBD1 14 TGCAGCTCAAGGGAGGGACAGATGAACACTGAAGCTTTCTTT CSSREGQMNTEAFF
few TRBJ2-3 TRBV21-1 NA 18 TGTGCCAGCAGCAGACCCGACCAGACAGGGGAGAGCACAGATACGCAGTATTTT CASSRPDQTGESTDTQYF
many TRBJ2-7 TRBV20-1 TRBD1 15 TGCAGTGCTAGAGATCACAGGGGCGCTTCCTACGAGCAGTACTTC CSARDHRGASYEQYF
few TRBJ1-1 TRBV29-1 TRBD1 10 TGCAGCGTCCAGGGGGAAGAAGCTTTCTTT CSVQGEEAFF
NA TRBJ2-3 TRBV9 NA 15 TGTGCCAGCAGCGTAGATGGTGGGCCCGGGGATACGCAGTATTTT CASSVDGGPGDTQYF
NA TRBJ2-2 TRBV6-2/TRBV6-3 NA 15 TGTGCCAGCATTAGACAGGAGTCGAACACCGGGGAGCTGTTTTTT CASIRQESNTGELFF
NA TRBJ2-7 TRBV7-9 TRBD2 17 TGTGCCAGCAGCTTAGCCCAGGAGCTAGCGGGATCCTACGAGCAGTACTTC CASSLAQELAGSYEQYF
many TRBJ2-2 TRBV15 TRBD2 17 TGTGCCACCAGCAGAGATGATAGCGGGGAGAACACCGGGGAGCTGTTTTTT CATSRDDSGENTGELFF
few TRBJ1-1 TRBV18 TRBD1 15 TGTGCCAGCTCATCCTACAGGGGTGAGAACACTGAAGCTTTCTTT CASSSYRGENTEAFF
many TRBJ2-1 TRBV5-1 NA 14 TGCGCCAGCAGCTTGGCCAACGACTACAATGAGCAGTTCTTC CASSLANDYNEQFF
few TRBJ1-6 TRBV27 NA 13 TGTGCCAGCAGTTTCTCGTGGAATTCACCCCTCCACTTT CASSFSWNSPLHF
many TRBJ2-1 TRBV4-1 NA 15 TGCGCCAGCAGCCAAGATATAGGGGGGCACAATGAGCAGTTCTTC CASSQDIGGHNEQFF
few TRBJ2-7 TRBV7-2 TRBD1 16 TGTGCCAGCAGCTTAAACACCTGGACAGGGAACTACGAGCAGTACTTC CASSLNTWTGNYEQYF
NA TRBJ1-1 TRBV6-2/TRBV6-3 NA 13 TGTGCCAGCAGTTCCGGGAGGGGCCTTGAAGCTTTCTTT CASSSGRGLEAFF
few TRBJ2-4 TRBV19 TRBD1 14 TGTGCCAGTAGTCCTAACCGGGACAGGTATATTCAGTACTTC CASSPNRDRYIQYF
many TRBJ1-6 TRBV4-3 NA 13 TGCGCCAGCAGCCAAGATCGCAGTTCACCCCTCCACTTT CASSQDRSSPLHF
many TRBJ2-5 TRBV5-1 NA 14 TGCGCCAGCAGCGGATCAGGGAATGAAGAGACCCAGTACTTC CASSGSGNEETQYF
many TRBJ2-1 TRBV2 NA 13 TGTGCCAGCAGTGAACGGGCGGCCAATGAGCAGTTCTTC CASSERAANEQFF
many TRBJ1-2 TRBV20-1 NA 15 TGCAGTGCTAGAGATCCGAGGAACACCGCCAATGGCTACACCTTC CSARDPRNTANGYTF
NA TRBJ1-5 TRBV20-1 TRBD1 15 TGCAGTGCTAGTGAGGGGGCGCGGGGCAATCAGCCCCAGCATTTT CSASEGARGNQPQHF
many TRBJ1-4 TRBV28 TRBD1 12 TGTGCCAGCTTGATCCCGGGACAGAAACTGTTTTTT CASLIPGQKLFF
few TRBJ2-7 TRBV10-3 NA 14 TGTGCCATCAGTGAGACTGTCATCTCCTACGAGCAGTACTTC CAISETVISYEQYF
once TRBJ1-1 TRBV5-6 TRBD1 15 TGTGCCAGCAGCTTGGCAGGGGGAGTGTCACCTGAAGCTTTCTTT CASSLAGGVSPEAFF
few TRBJ1-1 TRBV7-3 NA 16 TGTGCCAGCAGCTCCCAGGGAGGTTCCTCGGGCACTGAAGCTTTCTTT CASSSQGGSSGTEAFF
few TRBJ1-5 TRBV6-6 NA 13 TGTGCCAGCTATAGGCCAGGCAATCAGCCCCAGCATTTT CASYRPGNQPQHF
NA TRBJ1-4 TRBV18 NA 13 TGTGCCAGCTCGTCGGCGATGGGTGAAAAACTGTTTTTT CASSSAMGEKLFF
NA TRBJ1-1 TRBV27 NA 16 TGTGCCAGCAGCCCTGTCAATTTTGGGGTGAACACTGAAGCTTTCTTT CASSPVNFGVNTEAFF
few TRBJ1-1 TRBV7-2 TRBD1 17 TGTGCCAGCAGTCAGTGGACAGGGTCGATTCCGGGCACTGAAGCTTTCTTT CASSQWTGSIPGTEAFF
few TRBJ1-2 TRBV27 TRBD1 17 TGTGCCAGCAGTCGCTCGAGGACAGGGCATCCTAACTATGGCTACACCTTC CASSRSRTGHPNYGYTF
NA TRBJ1-2 TRBV12-3/TRBV12-4 TRBD1 15 TGTGCCAGCACTTTACCTTGGACAGGGGGCGATGGCTACACCTTC CASTLPWTGGDGYTF
NA TRBJ1-2 TRBV12-3/TRBV12-4 TRBD1 15 TGTGCCAGCAGTTTAGTGTTTCGGGACAGCTATGGCTACACCTTC CASSLVFRDSYGYTF
few TRBJ1-4 TRBV7-2 NA 14 TGTGCCAGCAGCTTTCAGTCTAGTGCCGAAAAACTGTTTTTT CASSFQSSAEKLFF
NA TRBJ1-5 TRBV6-6 TRBD1 13 TGTGCCAGCAGGACAGGGAACGATCAGCCCCAGCATTTT CASRTGNDQPQHF
NA TRBJ2-5 TRBV5-1 NA 14 TGCGCCAGCAGCTTGGACGTTAGCGGAGAGACCCAGTACTTC CASSLDVSGETQYF
NA TRBJ2-2 TRBV6-4 NA 15 TGTGCCAGCAGTGACGAACAGGGTAGCACCGGGGAGCTGTTTTTT CASSDEQGSTGELFF
many TRBJ2-3 TRBV12-3/TRBV12-4 TRBD2 16 TGTGCCAGCAGTCTGGGGAGCGGGGGACTGACAGATACGCAGTATTTT CASSLGSGGLTDTQYF
NA TRBJ1-2 TRBV7-9 NA 16 TGTGCCAGCAGCTTATTGTCCCCGGTAGCTAACTATGGCTACACCTTC CASSLLSPVANYGYTF